This entry features one T cell receptor beta chain sequence. The sample belongs to a study of blood T cell repertoires in COVID-19. Sequencing used immunoSEQ multiplex PCR; TCRdb keeps in-frame clones, though not all of them. The sample includes some 330,000 clones, about 87% seen only once; the top ten take around 5%. This CDR3 has 15 residues. CDR1 is ENHRY and CDR2 is SYGVKD in the germline V gene. V was clipped by 3 bases and J by 5 bases; unmatched bases: 8. The rearrangement uses TRBV10-3 and TRBJ2-7, with 9 bases aligning to TRBD1. The origin of this receptor is a man in his thirties or forties who had recovered from COVID-19. Source material: PBMCs or T cells enriched from blood (not recorded which). CDR3 region: CAISESTGTGHEQYF. The CDR3 region has the DNA TGTGCCATCAGTGAATCTACCGGGACAGGGCACGAGCAGTACTTC.